This is a list of T cell receptor beta chains from one sample in a study of T cell responses to AZD1222 COVID-19 vaccine. Sequencing used immunoSEQ multiplex PCR; TCRdb keeps in-frame clones, though not all of them. This table holds more than 85,000 clones, around nine tenths found once. Sequenced here: peripheral blood, sampled 28 days after the second AZD1222 dose. These receptors came from an adult who received the AZD1222 COVID-19 vaccine. Both conserved end residues are part of each CDR3. The order of the fields is D gene, clone size, CDR3 length, V gene, J gene, CDR3 DNA, CDR3 protein. D genes are given only for firm matches. Only part of the rows carry a size: once, few, many, or a class if the clone is expanded.

TRBD1	once	15	TRBV28	TRBJ1-1	TGTGCCAGCAGTACACGACAGGGCCTGAACACTGAAGCTTTCTTT	CASSTRQGLNTEAFF
TRBD1	NA	16	TRBV28	TRBJ1-6	TGTGCCAGCACCAGCCTCGGGACAGGGGAAAATTCACCCCTCCACTTT	CASTSLGTGENSPLHF
NA	NA	14	TRBV28	TRBJ2-2	TGTGCCAGCAGGTACAGGGTTCGTACCGGGGAGCTGTTTTTT	CASRYRVRTGELFF
TRBD2	NA	17	TRBV5-1	TRBJ2-3	TGCGCCAGCAGCTTGGGGACTAGCGGGACAAACACAGATACGCAGTATTTT	CASSLGTSGTNTDTQYF
TRBD2	NA	14	TRBV7-3	TRBJ2-5	TGTGCCAGCAGCTTGCCCGCGGGAGGAGAGACCCAGTACTTC	CASSLPAGGETQYF
TRBD1	once	14	TRBV27	TRBJ1-6	TGTGCCAGCAGTTGGGGACAGGGAAGCTCACCCCTCCACTTT	CASSWGQGSSPLHF
TRBD1	NA	16	TRBV5-1	TRBJ2-2	TGCGCCAGCAGCTTGTCAGGGGGAGTTAACACCGGGGAGCTGTTTTTT	CASSLSGGVNTGELFF
NA	NA	14	TRBV5-5	TRBJ1-1	TGTGCCAGCAGCTTTTCAGCCGAGAACACTGAAGCTTTCTTT	CASSFSAENTEAFF
NA	NA	17	TRBV3-1/TRBV3-2	TRBJ2-1	TGTGCCAGCAGCCATCCCCGGGGGCGGGTGTCCTACAATGAGCAGTTCTTC	CASSHPRGRVSYNEQFF
NA	NA	12	TRBV19	TRBJ1-1	TGTGCCAGTAAGCCCCCGGGCACTGAAGCTTTCTTT	CASKPPGTEAFF
NA	NA	15	TRBV5-1	TRBJ1-6	TGCGCCAGCAGCTTGGGCCCCAGCGATAATTCACCCCTCCACTTT	CASSLGPSDNSPLHF
NA	NA	15	TRBV7-3	TRBJ2-6	TGTGCCAGCAGCAACAGTGTCTCTGGGGCCAACGTCCTGACTTTC	CASSNSVSGANVLTF
NA	NA	13	TRBV6-5	TRBJ1-6	TGTGCCAGCAGTAGAGGCGATAATTCACCCCTCCACTTT	CASSRGDNSPLHF
NA	NA	15	TRBV3-1/TRBV3-2	TRBJ1-2	TGTGCCAGCAGCCAAGTGCCGGGGCCTAACTATGGCTACACCTTC	CASSQVPGPNYGYTF
NA	once	13	TRBV19	TRBJ1-5	TGTGCCAGTAGTACACAGGCGAATCAGCCCCAGCATTTT	CASSTQANQPQHF
TRBD1	NA	17	TRBV28	TRBJ2-6	TGTGCCAGCAGTTTGGCGGCAGGGGGCAGTGGGGCCAACGTCCTGACTTTC	CASSLAAGGSGANVLTF
NA	NA	12	TRBV18	TRBJ2-7	TGTGCCAGCTCACCTACTAACTACGAGCAGTACTTC	CASSPTNYEQYF
NA	NA	11	TRBV5-4	TRBJ2-7	TGTGCCAGCAGCTTCTACCACGAGCAGTACTTC	CASSFYHEQYF
TRBD2	NA	17	TRBV5-1	TRBJ2-1	TGCGCCAGCAGCGTTGCGACTAGCGGGAGAGCCTCCAATGAGCAGTTCTTC	CASSVATSGRASNEQFF
NA	NA	15	TRBV5-1	TRBJ1-1	TGCGCCAGCAGCTTGGCAGGGTCAGGGGAAACTGAAGCTTTCTTT	CASSLAGSGETEAFF
NA	NA	12	TRBV30	TRBJ1-5	TGTGCCTGGAGTGGAGGCGATCAGCCCCAGCATTTT	CAWSGGDQPQHF
NA	NA	13	TRBV28	TRBJ2-7	TGTGCCAGCAGCGGCCTGGCTGTCTACGAGCAGTACTTC	CASSGLAVYEQYF
NA	NA	14	TRBV19	TRBJ2-7	TGTGCCAGTAGTATGCAGGGGAACTCCTACGAGCAGTACTTC	CASSMQGNSYEQYF
NA	NA	15	TRBV19	TRBJ2-1	TGTGCCAGTAGTATAGCGGGAGAGGCCTACAATGAGCAGTTCTTC	CASSIAGEAYNEQFF
NA	NA	15	TRBV5-1	TRBJ2-7	TGCGCCAGCAGCACCGACCAAGGGGCCGGGTACGAGCAGTACTTC	CASSTDQGAGYEQYF
NA	NA	14	TRBV11-1	TRBJ2-5	TGTGCCAGCAGCAGCGGGTCGAGGGCAGAGACCCAGTACTTC	CASSSGSRAETQYF
NA	NA	14	TRBV18	TRBJ2-5	TGTGCCAGCTCACCCGCCCCGGCCCAAGAGACCCAGTACTTC	CASSPAPAQETQYF
NA	NA	15	TRBV20-1	TRBJ1-5	TGCAGTGCTAGTCGACGAATAGGAAGCAATCAGCCCCAGCATTTT	CSASRRIGSNQPQHF
NA	few	11	TRBV7-9	TRBJ2-7	TGTGCCAGCAGCTTAGAACACGAGCAGTACTTC	CASSLEHEQYF
TRBD1	few	14	TRBV2	TRBJ1-1	TGTGCCAGCACCCCCGGGACAGGGAACACTGAAGCTTTCTTT	CASTPGTGNTEAFF
TRBD2	NA	17	TRBV18	TRBJ2-7	TGTGCCAGCTCACCAGGCGCTAGCGGGAGGGCCCCCTACGAGCAGTACTTC	CASSPGASGRAPYEQYF
TRBD1	NA	15	TRBV16	TRBJ1-1	TGTGCCAGCAGCGAATCACAGGGGTTGAACACTGAAGCTTTCTTT	CASSESQGLNTEAFF
NA	once	12	TRBV4-1	TRBJ1-5	TGCGCCAGCAGCCAAGTCCTCGGGCCCCAGCATTTT	CASSQVLGPQHF
NA	NA	14	TRBV6-5	TRBJ2-7	TGTGCCAGCAGCCGGTTGCAGGGATCCTACGAGCAGTACTTC	CASSRLQGSYEQYF
TRBD1	few	15	TRBV6-5	TRBJ2-2	TGTGCCAGCAGTTGGACAGGGGGTAGCACCGGGGAGCTGTTTTTT	CASSWTGGSTGELFF
NA	NA	13	TRBV30	TRBJ1-1	TGTGCCTGGGGACAGCCTTTAAACACTGAAGCTTTCTTT	CAWGQPLNTEAFF
NA	NA	15	TRBV6-5	TRBJ2-1	TGTGCCAGCAGGGGGACTGGTAGCTCCTACAATGAGCAGTTCTTC	CASRGTGSSYNEQFF
TRBD2	NA	14	TRBV2	TRBJ2-1	TGTGCCAGCAGATTAGCGGGGGTTTGGGATGAGCAGTTCTTC	CASRLAGVWDEQFF
NA	NA	14	TRBV9	TRBJ2-5	TGTGCCAGCAGCGTAGCAGGTTCCTCCGGGACCCAGTACTTC	CASSVAGSSGTQYF
TRBD2	few	18	TRBV5-1	TRBJ2-7	TGCGCCAGCAGCCGGGTGGACTGGGGTAGCGGGAGGGCGGGCGAGCAGTACTTC	CASSRVDWGSGRAGEQYF
TRBD1	NA	16	TRBV6-1	TRBJ1-1	TGTGCCAGCAGTGAAAGCGAGGGGGCGGGCAACACTGAAGCTTTCTTT	CASSESEGAGNTEAFF